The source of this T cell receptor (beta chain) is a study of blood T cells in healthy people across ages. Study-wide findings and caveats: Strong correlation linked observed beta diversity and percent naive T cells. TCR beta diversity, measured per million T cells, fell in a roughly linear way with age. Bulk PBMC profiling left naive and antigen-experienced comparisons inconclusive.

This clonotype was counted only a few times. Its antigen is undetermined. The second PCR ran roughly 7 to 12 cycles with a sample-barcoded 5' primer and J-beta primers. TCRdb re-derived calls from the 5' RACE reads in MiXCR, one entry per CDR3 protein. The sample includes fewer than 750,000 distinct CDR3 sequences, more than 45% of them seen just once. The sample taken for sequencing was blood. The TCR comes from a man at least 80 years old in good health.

CDR3 amino acids: CASSHEWDSYNSPLHF. The CDR3 nucleotides read TGTGCCAGCAGCCACGAGTGGGACTCCTATAATTCACCCCTCCACTTT. The chain combines TRBV12-3 or TRBV12-4 with TRBJ1-6; D remains unclear. V gave up 6 bases and J gave up 0 bases, with 12 bases separating them. The CDR3 has 16 amino acids.